This TCR beta chain was sequenced in a study of cytomegalovirus exposure and HLA in healthy donors. The PCR employed 60 Vbeta primers together with 13 Jbeta primers. Clones were read by immunoSEQ multiplex PCR, and TCRdb kept only the in-frame ones, dropping some. The table records about 170,000 clones, almost 85% of them present only once. V lost 6 bases and J lost 4; bases outside the gene matches: 9. Germline V gene data show CDR1 as MNHNY and CDR2 as SVGAGI (reference sequence). CDR3 size: 15 residues. The chain recombines TRBV6-6 with TRBJ2-7, with TRBD2 matching 10 bases. The TCR sequence derives from a boy between 2 and 10 years old in good health and CMV-seronegative. Material for sequencing was PBMCs. In DNA, the CDR3 is TGTGCCAGCAGCCCTCCGGGACTAGCGAGTTACGAGCAGTACTTC. Amino acid sequence: CASSPPGLASYEQYF.